These 9 T cell receptor delta chains share one sample of origin, sequenced in a study of gamma-delta chains in newborns, infants, children. TCRdb re-analyzed the reads via CATT. The table includes about 5,700 delta-chain clones, under 0.5% detected once. The sample was blood. These receptors were obtained from a child who was a newborn, infant or young child, either healthy, febrile or measles-vaccinated (not recorded which).

Comments on this clone: TCRdb has a much larger clone's protein, which differs at residue 11 from the translation of this DNA, likely because of a read error; what is shown is the protein translated from the DNA. The rearrangement uses TRDV2 and TRDJ2; TRDD3 matches 13 bases. Germline V CDR1 and CDR2: GEAIGNYY, EKD. The CDR3 spans 17 residues. Losses at the gene ends were 2 bases for V and 4 bases for J; bases not matched to a gene: 6. In nucleotides, the CDR3 is TGTGCCTGTGACAGTACTGGGGGATACGCTTCGACAGCACAACTCTTCTTT. Translated, it gives CACDSTGGYASTAQLFF.

To note about this clone: The protein given in TCRdb and the translation of the DNA differ at residue 13, and the sequence presented here derives from the DNA. The chain uses TRDV2 and TRDJ2; 10 positions match TRDD3. Looked up from germline, CDR1 is GEAIGNYY and CDR2 is EKD. The CDR3 has 16 residues. The CDR3 protein is CACDALGGGYGARLFF. CDR3 bases: TGTGCCTGTGACGCCCTGGGGGGGGGATACGGTGCACGACTCTTCTTT.

This clone turned up a few times. Germline and junction disagree at one end, which may indicate a read error. The chain joins TRDV2 to TRDJ3; D unresolved. The germline CDR1 and CDR2 sequences are GEAIGNYY and EKD. The CDR3 length is 18 residues. In DNA, the CDR3 is TGTGCCCGTGACACCGCAGATGGGAGCTCCTGGGACACCCGACAGATGTTTTTC. Amino acids: CARDTADGSSWDTRQMFF.

As concerns this clone: TCRdb's listed protein matches a much larger clone and diverges from this DNA's translation at residue 10, likely through a read error; the protein shown comes from the DNA. V gene TRDV1 combines with J gene TRDJ2, with a weak D call TRDD2 (5 bases). Trimming took 5 bases from V and 6 from J, leaving 19 bases between them. CDR3 length: 16 amino acids. In germline, CDR1 is TSWWSYY, CDR2 QGS. The CDR3 nucleotides are TGTGCTCTTGGGACTCTTCTTCCCTTACCGTCAGCACAACTCTTCTTT. Residues: CALGTLLPLPSAQLFF.

This clone is medium-sized (0.01 to 0.1%) by share. The same CDR3 is also encoded by other DNA sequences in this sample. The chain carries TRDV2 and TRDJ3; 7 nucleotides line up with TRDD3. CDR1 and CDR2 (germline): GEAIGNYY, EKD. Germline trimming cut 3 bases from V and 0 bases from J; bases unmatched to any gene: 10. The CDR3 totals 19 residues. CDR3: CACDVLRGDYSWDTRQMFF. The CDR3 nucleotides read TGTGCCTGTGACGTTTTGCGGGGGGATTACTCCTGGGACACCCGACAGATGTTTTTC.

Note on this clone: The protein TCRdb lists belongs to a much larger clone and differs from this DNA's translation at residue 3, which points to a read error; the protein shown is made from the DNA. The chain couples TRDV2 to TRDJ2; 7 nucleotides match TRDD3. Germline lookup yields CDR1 GEAIGNYY and CDR2 EKD. The CDR3 has 14 residues. CDR3 coding DNA: TGTGCCCGTGACACCTGGGGGGATACAGCACAACTCTTCTTT. This translates into CARDTWGDTAQLFF.

In regard to this clone: TCRdb's entry gives the protein of a much larger clone, which mismatches this DNA's translation at residue 8, likely from a read error; the protein reported here is translated from the DNA. The V gene is TRDV2, the J gene TRDJ1; weak D call: TRDD3 (6 bases). CDR3 length: 18 residues. The V gene's germline CDR1 is GEAIGNYY and CDR2 EKD. V dropped 0 bases and J dropped 5 bases, with 24 bases sitting between them. This CDR3 is CACDTVGMLGTVKDKLIF. The CDR3 nucleotides are TGTGCCTGTGACACCGTTGGGATGCTGGGGACAGTGAAGGATAAACTCATCTTT.

Notes on this clone: The TCRdb record carries a much larger clone's protein, which differs from this DNA's translation at residue 8; a read error is the likely cause, and the protein listed here is the DNA translation. The chain couples TRDV2 to TRDJ3; tentative D call: TRDD3 (6 bases). The CDR3 consists of 18 residues. Germline V gives CDR1 GEAIGNYY, CDR2 EKD. V lost 0 bases to trimming and J lost 0 bases, with 11 bases between them. In DNA, the CDR3 is TGTGCCTGTGACACCTGGGGGGTTCACTCCTGGGACACCCGACAGATGTTTTTC. The encoded protein is CACDTWGVHSWDTRQMFF.

On this clone: TCRdb's listed protein matches a much larger clone and diverges from this DNA's translation at residue 16, likely through a read error; the protein shown comes from the DNA. The V gene is TRDV2, the J gene TRDJ3; TRDD3 agrees at 11 bases. There are 18 residues in the CDR3. CDR1 and CDR2 (germline): GEAIGNYY, EKD. The CDR3: CACDTLLGDTWDTRQIFF. In nucleotides, the CDR3 is TGTGCCTGTGACACCCTCCTGGGGGATACCTGGGACACCCGACAGATATTTTTC.